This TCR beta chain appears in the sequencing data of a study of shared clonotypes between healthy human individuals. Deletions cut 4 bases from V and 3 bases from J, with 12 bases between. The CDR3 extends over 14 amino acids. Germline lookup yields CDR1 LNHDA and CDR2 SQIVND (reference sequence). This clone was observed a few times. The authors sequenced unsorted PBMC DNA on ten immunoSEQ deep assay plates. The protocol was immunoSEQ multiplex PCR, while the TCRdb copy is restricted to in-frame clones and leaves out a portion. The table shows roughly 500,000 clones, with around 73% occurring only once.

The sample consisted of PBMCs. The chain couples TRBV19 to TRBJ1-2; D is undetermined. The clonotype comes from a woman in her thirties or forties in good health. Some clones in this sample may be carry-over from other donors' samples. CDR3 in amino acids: CASSNKPEDYGYTF. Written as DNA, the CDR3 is TGTGCCAGTAGTAATAAGCCGGAGGACTATGGCTACACCTTC.